A single sample gave rise to the 28 T cell receptor beta chains below, sequenced in a study of technical replicates of blood from a few donors. Sequencing used immunoSEQ multiplex PCR; TCRdb keeps in-frame clones, though not all of them. The table records 95,000 to 100,000 clones, nearly 96% of them present only once. Sequenced material: T cells isolated from PBMCs. These receptors were collected from a human donor in good health.

The chain recombines TRBV11-2 with TRBJ2-7; D is unclear. V lost 0 bases, J lost 3 bases, and 12 bases lay in between. This CDR3 spans 15 amino acids. Looked up from germline, CDR1 is SGHAT and CDR2 is FQNNGV. The CDR3 DNA is TGTGCCAGCAGCTTAGAATCATCTTCGGGCTACGAGCAGTACTTC. It codes for CASSLESSSGYEQYF. The full variable domain, its missing parts supplied by reference TRBV11-2 and TRBJ2-7, is EAGVAQSPRYKIIEKRQSVAFWCNPISGHATLYWYQQILGQGPKLLIQFQNNGVVDDSQLPKDRFSAERLKGVDSTLKIQPAKLEDSAVYLCASSLESSSGYEQYFGPGTRLTVT.

V is TRBV5-8 and J is TRBJ2-1; 10 bases align to TRBD2. Germline V CDR1 and CDR2: SGHTS, YDEGEE. The CDR3 runs to 17 residues. V lost 2 bases, J lost 4 bases, and 9 bases stayed unmatched. CDR3 nucleotides: TGTGCCAGCAGCTTTGACGTTAGCGGGAGGCCGTACAATGAGCAGTTCTTC. Its protein product is CASSFDVSGRPYNEQFF.

This rearrangement joins TRBV27 to TRBJ2-6, with TRBD1 as a possible D gene (5 bases). Trimming took off 6 bases at V and 2 bases at J, with 11 bases between the two ends. This CDR3 spans 15 amino acids. Germline V gene sequence: CDR1 MNHEY, CDR2 SMNVEV (reference sequence). The CDR3 region has the DNA TGTGCCAGCAGCAGGGCAGACCCTGGGGCCAACGTCCTGACTTTC. Its translation: CASSRADPGANVLTF. Full variable domain (outside the CDR3, taken from reference TRBV27 and TRBJ2-6): EAQVTQNPRYLITVTGKKLTVTCSQNMNHEYMSWYRQDPGLGLRQIYYSMNVEVTDKGDVPEGYKVSRKEKRNFPLILESPSPNQTSLYFCASSRADPGANVLTFGAGSRLTVL.

The DNA for the CDR3 is TGTGCCAGCAGCTCAAGACAACAGGGAGCAGGCTACGAGCAGTACTTC. Translating it yields CASSSRQQGAGYEQYF. The chain links TRBV9 to TRBJ2-7, with D maybe TRBD1 (6 bases). Germline CDR1 is SGDLS and CDR2 is YYNGEE. The CDR3 has 16 amino acids. V was pared by 4 bases and J by 3 bases, with 20 bases between.

The V gene is TRBV11-1, the J gene TRBJ2-1, with D possibly TRBD2 on 6 matching bases. The germline V gene encodes CDR1 SGHAT and CDR2 FQDESV (reference sequence). Deletions cut 6 bases from V and 0 bases from J, with 18 bases between. The CDR3 loop spans 17 amino acids. The CDR3 protein is CASRPGAGPSSYNEQFF. In nucleotides, the CDR3 is TGTGCCAGCAGGCCAGGAGCGGGTCCCAGCTCCTACAATGAGCAGTTCTTC.

The rearrangement uses TRBV5-1 and TRBJ1-1, with 7 bases fitting TRBD1. Germline trimming cut 0 bases from V and 2 bases from J; bases unmatched to any gene: 4. The CDR3 contains 15 residues. The germline gives CDR1 SGHRS, CDR2 YFSETQ. CDR3 amino acids: CASSLDGTDNTEAFF. CDR3 coding DNA: TGCGCCAGCAGCTTGGATGGGACAGATAACACTGAAGCTTTCTTT.

The rearrangement joins TRBV11-2 to TRBJ1-1; D is uncertain. Germline CDR1 and CDR2: SGHAT and FQNNGV. The CDR3 runs 12 residues. V was cut by 7 bases and J by 4 bases, with 10 bases left in between. The CDR3 loop reads CASTPSGTEAFF. The CDR3 DNA is TGTGCCAGCACCCCCAGCGGCACTGAAGCTTTCTTT.

This clone was detected once. The V call is TRBV10-1, the J call TRBJ2-7; TRBD1 matches at 9 bases. Germline-derived CDR1 and CDR2 are WNHNN and SYGVQD (reference sequence). V was clipped by 6 bases and J by 2 bases; unmatched bases: 8. The CDR3 is made up of 15 amino acids. CDR3 bases: TGCGCCAGCAGCGCCGGACAGGGGAGTCCCTACGAGCAGTACTTC. Encoded protein: CASSAGQGSPYEQYF.

The V gene is TRBV5-1, the J gene TRBJ2-7; no clear D gene. Looked up from germline, CDR1 is SGHRS and CDR2 is YFSETQ. The CDR3 is 12 amino acids. Trimming removed 0 bases at V and 5 bases at J, with 6 bases between. CDR3 bases: TGCGCCAGCAGCTTGGACAGCCACGAGCAGTACTTC. This gives the protein CASSLDSHEQYF.

The chain has TRBV28 and TRBJ2-7, with 8 bases lining up with TRBD2. The germline V gene encodes CDR1 MDHEN and CDR2 SYDVKM. This CDR3 is built from 17 residues. With 4 bases clipped from V and 7 bases from J, the junction kept 18 bases outside the gene matches. CDR3 bases: TGTGCCAGCAGTTCCTGGACGGGTGGCAAGCGGGAGTATGAGCAGTACTTC. Amino acids: CASSSWTGGKREYEQYF.

The V call is TRBV19, the J call TRBJ1-1; D perhaps matches TRBD1 (6 bases). The CDR3 contains 17 residues. Per the germline V gene, CDR1 is LNHDA and CDR2 is SQIVND (reference sequence). V lost 0 bases to trimming and J lost 3 bases, with 17 bases between them. The CDR3 region is CASSIDRNRAMDTEAFF. CDR3 coding DNA: TGTGCCAGTAGTATAGACCGGAACAGGGCGATGGACACTGAAGCTTTCTTT. The variable domain in full, completed from reference TRBV19 and TRBJ1-1, reads DGGITQSPKYLFRKEGQNVTLSCEQNLNHDAMYWYRQDPGQGLRLIYYSQIVNDFQKGDIAEGYSVSREKKESFPLTVTSAQKNPTAFYLCASSIDRNRAMDTEAFFGQGTRLTVV.

The V call is TRBV9, the J call TRBJ2-1; possibly TRBD2 for D (6 bases). This CDR3 contains 15 residues. Trimming took 0 bases from V and 4 from J, leaving 11 bases between them. Germline V CDR1 and CDR2: SGDLS, YYNGEE. The DNA of the CDR3 is TGTGCCAGCAGCGTAGCGGGGGACCTATACAATGAGCAGTTCTTC. Its translation: CASSVAGDLYNEQFF.

The rearrangement joins TRBV7-8 to TRBJ2-1; D is possibly TRBD2 (6 bases). The ends were cut back, 3 bases at V and 10 bases at J, with 13 bases in the middle. Germline V gene sequence: CDR1 SGHVS, CDR2 FQNEAQ. This CDR3 spans 13 amino acids. CDR3 residues: CASSLPGGEEQFF. CDR3 in DNA: TGTGCCAGCAGCTTGCCCGGGGGAGAAGAGCAGTTCTTC.

The V gene is TRBV27, the J gene TRBJ2-2; D might be TRBD2 (5 bases). The CDR3 sequence is 14 residues long. The germline V and J ends were trimmed by 6 bases and 0 bases, with 8 bases remaining between them. The germline V gene has CDR1 MNHEY and CDR2 SMNVEV (reference sequence). The chain's CDR3 is CASSVLANTGELFF. CDR3 coding DNA: TGTGCCAGCAGCGTACTAGCGAACACCGGGGAGCTGTTTTTT.

The gene calls are TRBV11-3 and TRBJ1-6; maybe TRBD1 (5 bases). V lost 5 bases and J 3 bases, leaving 11 bases between the germline ends. The V gene's germline CDR1 is SGHNT and CDR2 YENEEA. The CDR3 spans 15 residues. The CDR3 nucleotides read TGTGCCAGCAGCCTGGGACTGCTCTATAATTCACCCCTCCACTTT. Translated: CASSLGLLYNSPLHF.

The chain recombines TRBV18 with TRBJ2-7; D is perhaps TRBD1 (6 bases). From germline, CDR1 is KGHSH and CDR2 LQKENI. The CDR3 totals 14 residues. The V and J ends lost 5 bases and 4 bases respectively, with 15 bases between them. The CDR3 sequence: CASSGTWVIYEQYF. The CDR3 DNA reads as TGTGCCAGCTCAGGGACATGGGTTATATACGAGCAGTACTTC.

The chain links TRBV2 to TRBJ2-6; weak D call: TRBD1 (6 bases). The CDR3 has 15 residues. The germline V gene has CDR1 SNHLY and CDR2 FYNNEI. Trimming pared 5 bases from V and 2 bases from J, leaving 10 bases between. CDR3: CASSLTGTGANVLTF. The CDR3 DNA is TGTGCCAGCAGTCTAACAGGGACTGGGGCCAACGTCCTGACTTTC.

The DNA of the CDR3 is TGCGCCAGCAGCCATGGCATAAAGGGGCGGGAGCAGTACTTC. Residues: CASSHGIKGREQYF. The chain couples TRBV4-1 to TRBJ2-7, with a tentative D call TRBD1 (5 bases). CDR1 MGHRA and CDR2 YSYEKL come from the germline V gene. The CDR3 has 14 residues. V shed 3 bases and J shed 7 bases, with 16 bases lying between them.

The V gene is TRBV21-1, the J gene TRBJ2-2; the listed D gene, TRBD2, was not tested against the DNA. TRBV21-1 is an annotated pseudogene. The CDR3 has 18 residues. The CDR3 nucleotides read TGTGCCAGCAGCTCCTCGATTCGCGGGAGAACGAACACCGGGGAGCTGTTTTTT. Translating it yields CASSSSIRGRTNTGELFF.

The chain links TRBV29-1 to TRBJ2-7; D is unresolved. Germline V lookup: CDR1 SQVTM, CDR2 ANQGSEA. V lost 5 bases, J lost 4 bases, and 18 bases lay in between. The CDR3 is made up of 14 amino acids. The CDR3 DNA is TGCAGCGTTTTGGTAGCCCTGCTGGAGTACGAGCAGTACTTC. Its protein is CSVLVALLEYEQYF.

This sequence joins TRBV5-1 and TRBJ2-1; D may be TRBD1 (6 bases). V was shortened by 7 bases and J by 7 bases, with 21 bases between the two germline ends. Germline assignment: CDR1 SGHRS and CDR2 YFSETQ. The CDR3 has 15 amino acids. This chain's CDR3 is CASGKADSLWNEQFF. CDR3 bases: TGCGCCAGCGGCAAGGCGGACAGCCTCTGGAATGAGCAGTTCTTC.

V usage is TRBV4-1 and J usage is TRBJ1-5; 8 bases map to TRBD1. Germline assignment: CDR1 MGHRA and CDR2 YSYEKL. The CDR3 sequence is 16 residues long. With V trimmed by 4 bases and J by 3 bases, 8 bases remained unmatched. CDR3 sequence: CASSLIDRGDNQPQHF. CDR3 nucleotide sequence: TGCGCCAGCAGCCTCATTGACAGGGGCGACAATCAGCCCCAGCATTTT.

The CDR3 spells CASSLFIYRASRKGETQYF. CDR3 DNA sequence: TGTGCCAGCAGTTTATTTATTTACAGGGCCTCAAGAAAAGGGGAGACCCAGTACTTC. The chain employs TRBV28 and TRBJ2-5; TRBD1 might be the D (6 bases). The CDR3 has 19 amino acids. Per the germline V gene, CDR1 is MDHEN and CDR2 is SYDVKM. The V and J ends lost 1 base and 5 bases respectively, with 26 bases between them.

The chain links TRBV9 to TRBJ2-7; TRBD1 aligns across 8 bases. The junction had 14 bases not matched to a gene; V was cut back by 4 bases and J by 5 bases. CDR3 length equals 16 residues. Per the germline V gene, CDR1 is SGDLS and CDR2 is YYNGEE. The CDR3 DNA sequence: TGTGCCAGCAGCCCCCACCTTCAGGGGGCGCGGGACGAGCAGTACTTC. The encoded protein is CASSPHLQGARDEQYF. Using reference TRBV9 and TRBJ2-7 for the parts outside the CDR3, the full variable domain is DSGVTQTPKHLITATGQRVTLRCSPRSGDLSVYWYQQSLDQGLQFLIQYYNGEERAKGNILERFSAQQFPDLHSELNLSSLELGDSALYFCASSPHLQGARDEQYFGPGTRLTVT.

This chain uses TRBV9 with TRBJ2-7; 10 bases align to TRBD2. The CDR3 runs to 15 residues. V trimming: 2 bases; J trimming: 0 bases; junction bases outside the gene matches: 2. Per the germline V gene, CDR1 is SGDLS and CDR2 is YYNGEE. As DNA, the CDR3 is TGTGCCAGCAGCGTTGGACTAGCGGACTCCTACGAGCAGTACTTC. Translating it yields CASSVGLADSYEQYF.

The rearrangement joins TRBV4-1 to TRBJ2-2; D may be TRBD2 (5 bases). Looked up from germline, CDR1 is MGHRA and CDR2 is YSYEKL. V was trimmed by 1 base and J by 6 bases, leaving 9 bases between them. CDR3 size: 14 residues. As DNA, the CDR3 is TGCGCCAGCAGCCAAGTGTCCGGGGCCGGGGAGCTGTTTTTT. Translation: CASSQVSGAGELFF.

This chain links TRBV5-1 with TRBJ2-7; D might be TRBD1 (5 bases). Per the germline V gene, CDR1 is SGHRS and CDR2 is YFSETQ. The CDR3 consists of 16 residues. The ends were cut back, 4 bases at V and 0 bases at J, with 17 bases in the middle. In DNA form, the CDR3 reads TGCGCCAGCAGCCTTGGCATACAGGCCAGCTCCTACGAGCAGTACTTC. Protein product: CASSLGIQASSYEQYF.

The chain employs TRBV11-3 and TRBJ2-1; D gene uncertain. CDR3 length equals 12 residues. The germline V and J ends were trimmed by 4 bases and 6 bases, with 7 bases remaining between them. Looked up from germline, CDR1 is SGHNT and CDR2 is YENEEA. As DNA, the CDR3 is TGTGCCAGCAGCTCTCCGGGCAATGAGCAGTTCTTC. It translates to CASSSPGNEQFF.